The present TCR beta chain was sequenced within a study of sequential checkpoint blockade in melanoma. Study overall: TCRβ was sequenced from DNA of 91 pretreatment tumors.

TCRdb's table, derived via immunoSEQ multiplex PCR, lists solely in-frame clones and lacks some. Of approximately 5,500 clones detected, roughly two fifths appear once; the ten largest clones hold 8.5% to 9.5%. Treatment: randomized to nivolumab then ipilimumab (arm A) or the reverse (arm B). This clone was counted only a few times. CDR1 and CDR2 from the germline V gene are MNHGY and SAAAGT. V lost 5 bases to trimming and J lost 2 bases; unmatched junction nucleotides: 15. The CDR3 runs 19 residues. The receptor was derived from a human donor with melanoma. The V gene is TRBV6-8, the J gene TRBJ1-1; 12 positions match TRBD1. Sequenced here: tumor tissue (inferred from file names), sampled from a patient given nivolumab and ipilimumab in sequence. The CDR3 loop reads CASSLNRDRGRWVNTEAFF. CDR3 bases: TGTGCCAGCAGTCTAAACCGGGACAGGGGGCGCTGGGTCAACACTGAAGCTTTCTTT.